This T cell receptor (beta chain) was captured in a study of blood T cell repertoires in COVID-19. Study at large: Sites in the United States, Italy and Spain provided acute and convalescent COVID-19 samples. PBMCs, B-cell-depleted T cells, or T cells were the source of the cDNA or gDNA that made up the material.

In assigning cohorts, the study relied on participant-reported clinical history. In the source study's methods: Nucleated cell counts were estimated from reference gene primer amplification. Sequencing used immunoSEQ multiplex PCR; TCRdb keeps in-frame clones, though not all of them. V and J calls and clone size are those listed in that table; D and trimming were worked out from the DNA. The sample records approximately 250,000 clones, around 89% being singletons. Per the germline V gene, CDR1 is SGHRS and CDR2 is YFSETQ. Trimming removed 2 bases at V and 0 bases at J, with 6 bases between. This CDR3 comprises 13 residues.

V usage is TRBV5-1 and J usage is TRBJ2-7; D not certain. The clonotype comes from a woman aged 25 to 45 with acute COVID-19. Sequencing was performed on PBMCs or T cells enriched from blood (not recorded which). CDR3 bases: TGCGCCAGCAGCTTTCCAGACTCCTACGAGCAGTACTTC. It is translated as CASSFPDSYEQYF. Complete variable domain (other parts from reference TRBV5-1 and TRBJ2-7): KAGVTQTPRYLIKTRGQQVTLSCSPISGHRSVSWYQQTPGQGLQFLFEYFSETQRNKGNFPGRFSGRQFSNSRSEMNVSTLELGDSALYLCASSFPDSYEQYFGPGTRLTVT.